This T cell receptor beta chain is drawn from a study of metastatic and nonmetastatic thyroid tumors. Study as a whole: Malignant thyroid and benign thyroid patients provided blood and tumor or nodule tissue whose repertoires were compared. General observations from the study: Reported TCR beta diversity, measured in blood and tumor, was significantly higher for malignant thyroid tumors than for benign nodules.

Before thyroid surgery, none of the patients had received any treatment. Source study methods: Using the CDR3 differences seen across clinicopathological groups, the authors built a distant-metastasis classifier for papillary thyroid cancer, which was meant to discriminate distant-metastatic patients. TCRdb re-analyzed the PCR reads using MiXCR. The V and J calls were not made by the authors but by TCRdb's processing. This table holds 15,000 to 20,000 clones, about 28% found once. Trimming left V 4 bases short and J 2 bases short, with 11 bases between. In germline, CDR1 is LNHDA, CDR2 SQIVND (reference sequence). The CDR3 length is 15 residues. Comment on this clone: Its target is unknown.

This clonotype was sampled from a female donor with papillary thyroid cancer or a benign thyroid nodule (not recorded which). Some clones in this sample may be carry-over from other donors' samples. This chain connects TRBV19 to TRBJ2-2, with D perhaps TRBD2 (5 bases). Source material: tumor tissue. The DNA for the CDR3 is TGTGCCAGTAGTAGAGTTGAGGGAAACACCGGGGAGCTGTTTTTT. The encoded protein is CASSRVEGNTGELFF.